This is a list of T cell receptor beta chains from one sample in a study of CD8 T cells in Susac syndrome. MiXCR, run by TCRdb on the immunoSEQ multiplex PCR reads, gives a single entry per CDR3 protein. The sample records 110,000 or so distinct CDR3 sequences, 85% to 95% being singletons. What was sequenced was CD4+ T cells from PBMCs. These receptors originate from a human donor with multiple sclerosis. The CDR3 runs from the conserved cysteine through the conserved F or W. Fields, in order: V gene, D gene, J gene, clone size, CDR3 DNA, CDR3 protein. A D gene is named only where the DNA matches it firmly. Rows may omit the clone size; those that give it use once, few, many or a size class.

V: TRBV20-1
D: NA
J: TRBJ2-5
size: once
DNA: TGCAGCCCGGCGAGGGAGACCCAGTACTTC
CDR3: CSPARETQYF

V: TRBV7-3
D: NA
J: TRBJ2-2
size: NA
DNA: TGTGCCAGCAGCTTTAATTCCGGGGAGCTGTTTTTT
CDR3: CASSFNSGELFF

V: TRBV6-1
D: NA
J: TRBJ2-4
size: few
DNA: TGTGCCAGCAGTCAAGGCCAGCAGCAGGGAAACATTCAGTACTTC
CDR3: CASSQGQQQGNIQYF

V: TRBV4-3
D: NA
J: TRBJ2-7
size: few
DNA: TGCGCCAGCAGCCTACAGGGAAGTGGCTACGAGCAGTACTTC
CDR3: CASSLQGSGYEQYF

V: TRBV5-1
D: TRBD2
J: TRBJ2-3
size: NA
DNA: TGCGCCAGCAGCTTGGCCACTAGCGGGGGGTCAGCAGATACGCAGTATTTT
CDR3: CASSLATSGGSADTQYF

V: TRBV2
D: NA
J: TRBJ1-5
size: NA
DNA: TGTGCCAGCAGCGACAGCGATAGCAATCAGCCCCAGCATTTT
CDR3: CASSDSDSNQPQHF

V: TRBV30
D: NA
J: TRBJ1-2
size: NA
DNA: TGTGCCTGGAGTGGGACCCTTGGCCCATCTTATGGCTACACCTTC
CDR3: CAWSGTLGPSYGYTF

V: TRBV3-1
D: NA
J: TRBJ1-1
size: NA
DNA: TGTGCCAGCAGCCCAGCCAGGGGTGGGGACACTGAAGCTTTCTTT
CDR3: CASSPARGGDTEAFF

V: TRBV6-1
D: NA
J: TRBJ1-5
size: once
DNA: TGTGCCAGCAGAAAGGGACTCACTAGCAATCAGCCCCAGCATTTT
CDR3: CASRKGLTSNQPQHF

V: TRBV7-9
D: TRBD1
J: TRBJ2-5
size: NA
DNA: TGTGCCAGCAGCTCGACAGGGGTATTGGAGACCCAGTACTTC
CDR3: CASSSTGVLETQYF

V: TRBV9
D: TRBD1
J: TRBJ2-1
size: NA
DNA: TGTGCCAGCAGCGTTGGGGACAGGGGGTATGATGAGCAGTTCTTC
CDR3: CASSVGDRGYDEQFF

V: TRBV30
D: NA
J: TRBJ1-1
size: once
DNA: TGTGCCTGGAGGGGACCAGGCACTGAAGCTTTCTTT
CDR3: CAWRGPGTEAFF

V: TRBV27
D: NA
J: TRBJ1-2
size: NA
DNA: TGTGCCAGCAGTTTCGTGGAACGGGGTGGCTACACCTTC
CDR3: CASSFVERGGYTF

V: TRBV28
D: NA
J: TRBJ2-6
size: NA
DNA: TGTGCCAGCAGTTTATCAGGGGCCGGGGCCAACGTCCTGACTTTC
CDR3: CASSLSGAGANVLTF

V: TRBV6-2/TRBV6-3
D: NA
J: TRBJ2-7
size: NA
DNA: TGTGCCAGCAGTTATTTCGAGGACGGTACCTACGAGCAGTACTTC
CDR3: CASSYFEDGTYEQYF

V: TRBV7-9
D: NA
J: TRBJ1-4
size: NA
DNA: TGTGCCAGCAGCTTAGACGCTTTTGAAAAACTGTTTTTT
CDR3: CASSLDAFEKLFF